Listed below are T cell receptor beta chains from one sample, sequenced in a study of blood T cells in healthy people across ages. TCRdb independently ran MiXCR on the 5' RACE reads; one entry per CDR3 protein. The sample shows 590,000 or so distinct CDR3 sequences, roughly 31% of them seen only once. The sequencing sample was made of blood. The receptors were gathered from a woman of 80 years or more in good health. Each CDR3 is given with its conserved first and last residue. The D gene is left open where the match is weak. The size of a clone is reported for some rows only, either as once, few or many, or as a class for expanded clones.

clone_size	v_call	d_call	j_call	cdr3_aa	cdr3_nt
many	TRBV7-9	-	TRBJ2-5	CASTDDGETQYF	TGTGCCAGCACCGACGACGGAGAGACCCAGTACTTC
many	TRBV7-9	-	TRBJ1-4	CASSLTFANEKLFF	TGTGCCAGCAGCCTTACTTTTGCCAATGAAAAACTGTTTTTT
many	TRBV7-2	-	TRBJ1-5	CASSLATGGNQPQHF	TGTGCCAGCAGTCTAGCTACAGGAGGCAATCAGCCCCAGCATTTT
many	TRBV25-1	-	TRBJ2-5	CASSGSATGPRETQYF	TGTGCCAGCAGTGGGAGTGCAACAGGCCCTCGGGAGACCCAGTACTTC
many	TRBV5-1	-	TRBJ2-2	CASSSQRNRFTANTGELFF	TGCGCCAGCAGCTCCCAGCGGAACAGGTTTACTGCGAACACCGGGGAGCTGTTTTTT
once	TRBV5-1	-	TRBJ2-2	CASSWTSNTGELFF	TGCGCCAGCAGCTGGACCTCGAACACCGGGGAGCTGTTTTTT
many	TRBV27	-	TRBJ1-6	CASSRTPWDSPLHF	TGTGCCAGCAGCCGAACCCCGTGGGATTCACCCCTCCACTTT
many	TRBV6-1	TRBD1	TRBJ2-5	CASSATGTGVETQYF	TGTGCCAGCAGCGCTACCGGGACAGGGGTGGAGACCCAGTACTTC
-	TRBV29-1	TRBD1	TRBJ2-1	CSVVQGANEQFF	TGCAGCGTTGTACAGGGGGCCAATGAGCAGTTCTTC
few	TRBV7-8	-	TRBJ2-1	CASSPRISPYNEQFF	TGTGCCAGCAGCCCCCGCATCAGCCCCTACAATGAGCAGTTCTTC
-	TRBV4-2	TRBD1	TRBJ1-5	CASSQSWQGGGQPQHF	TGTGCCAGCAGCCAAAGTTGGCAGGGGGGAGGACAGCCCCAGCATTTT
many	TRBV5-1	-	TRBJ1-5	CASSLDYGDQPQHF	TGCGCCAGCAGCTTGGATTACGGAGATCAGCCCCAGCATTTT
once	TRBV24-1	-	TRBJ2-6	CATSKQVAGANVLTF	TGTGCCACCAGTAAACAGGTGGCTGGGGCCAACGTCCTGACTTTC
many	TRBV12-3/TRBV12-4	TRBD2	TRBJ2-1	CASSLGAGGENEQFF	TGTGCCAGCAGCCTAGGGGCGGGGGGTGAGAATGAGCAGTTCTTC
few	TRBV19	TRBD1	TRBJ1-6	CASIPGGGDSPLHF	TGTGCCAGTATCCCGGGAGGGGGCGATTCACCCCTCCACTTT
-	TRBV9	-	TRBJ2-7	CASSVEQQRYNEQYF	TGTGCCAGCAGCGTAGAACAACAGCGATACAATGAGCAGTACTTC
many	TRBV20-1	-	TRBJ1-5	CSAQPGNSNQPQHF	TGCAGTGCTCAGCCGGGGAATAGCAATCAGCCCCAGCATTTT
-	TRBV7-2	TRBD2	TRBJ2-1	CASSLAGRAGGNNEQFF	TGTGCCAGCAGCTTAGCTGGGCGAGCGGGGGGGAACAATGAGCAGTTCTTC
few	TRBV14	-	TRBJ1-1	CASSHRGRNTEAFF	TGTGCCAGCAGCCACCGGGGCAGGAACACTGAAGCTTTCTTT
-	TRBV15	-	TRBJ1-1	CATSARTLMNTEAFF	TGTGCCACCAGCGCAAGGACATTAATGAACACTGAAGCTTTCTTT
many	TRBV5-1	-	TRBJ2-3	CASSGATSTDTQYF	TGCGCCAGCAGCGGAGCAACAAGCACAGATACGCAGTATTTT
-	TRBV20-1	-	TRBJ2-1	CSARIAAGYEQFF	TGCAGTGCTAGGATCGCAGCTGGCTATGAGCAGTTCTTC
-	TRBV12-3/TRBV12-4	-	TRBJ1-1	CASSPRTAINTEVFF	TGTGCCAGCAGTCCCCGGACAGCGATTAACACTGAAGTTTTCTTT
-	TRBV18	-	TRBJ2-1	CAGSPRDTSLNNEQFF	TGTGCCGGCTCACCCCGGGACACGAGCCTAAACAATGAGCAGTTCTTC
-	TRBV12-3/TRBV12-4	TRBD1	TRBJ1-5	CASSPRDRNSNQPQHF	TGTGCCAGCAGCCCCCGGGACAGAAATAGCAATCAGCCCCAGCATTTT
many	TRBV7-3	TRBD2	TRBJ2-3	CASSPRPGLSTDTQYF	TGTGCCAGCAGCCCTAGACCGGGACTAAGCACAGATACGCAGTATTTT
once	TRBV5-1	TRBD2	TRBJ2-5	CASSFPLAGGKAEIYEQYF	TGCGCCAGCAGCTTTCCGCTAGCGGGAGGAAAGGCAGAAATCTATGAGCAGTACTTC
many	TRBV7-2	TRBD1	TRBJ2-5	CASSLYRGAETQYF	TGTGCCAGCAGCCTCTACAGGGGGGCCGAGACCCAGTACTTC
many	TRBV12-3/TRBV12-4	-	TRBJ2-7	CASRPDGNSYEQYF	TGTGCCAGCAGACCCGACGGAAACTCCTACGAGCAGTACTTC
-	TRBV29-1	-	TRBJ2-3	CSLARGQADTQYF	TGCAGCCTCGCCCGAGGTCAGGCAGATACGCAGTATTTT
many	TRBV20-1	-	TRBJ2-4	CSARGDITKNIQYF	TGCAGTGCTAGGGGGGACATTACCAAAAACATTCAGTACTTC
-	TRBV7-2	-	TRBJ1-5	CASSLVSGTNQPQHF	TGTGCCAGCAGCTTAGTATCAGGGACGAATCAGCCCCAGCATTTT
many	TRBV12-3/TRBV12-4	-	TRBJ1-5	CASSSDRYREPQHF	TGTGCCAGCAGTTCAGACAGGTACCGAGAACCCCAGCATTTT
-	TRBV9	-	TRBJ2-3	CASSVAPGIQADTQYF	TGTGCCAGCAGCGTAGCTCCCGGGATCCAAGCAGATACGCAGTATTTT
few	TRBV12-3/TRBV12-4	-	TRBJ2-5	CASSPGGTAYF	TGTGCCAGCAGCCCGGGCGGGACAGCGTACTTC
few	TRBV14	TRBD2	TRBJ2-3	CASSQLHPSGGSHDTQYF	TGTGCCAGCAGCCAACTTCATCCTAGCGGGGGATCACATGATACGCAGTATTTT
-	TRBV9	TRBD1	TRBJ1-2	CASSGAGGFGGYTF	TGTGCCAGCAGCGGGGCAGGGGGTTTCGGCGGCTACACCTTC
-	TRBV4-3	-	TRBJ1-4	CASSPGLGSGLGEKLFF	TGCGCCAGCAGCCCAGGGCTGGGTTCGGGGCTCGGGGAAAAACTGTTTTTT
many	TRBV19	TRBD1	TRBJ2-7	CASSRGGQGAREQYF	TGTGCCAGTAGCCGCGGGGGACAGGGGGCGCGGGAGCAGTACTTC
few	TRBV29-1	-	TRBJ1-4	CSVGQTNEKLFF	TGCAGCGTTGGACAAACTAATGAAAAACTGTTTTTT
many	TRBV6-2/TRBV6-3	-	TRBJ1-2	CASSYGLDIGYTF	TGTGCCAGCAGTTACGGGCTCGACATTGGCTACACCTTC
-	TRBV28	TRBD2	TRBJ2-5	CASSLGTTQETQYF	TGTGCCAGCAGTCTCGGGACTACCCAAGAGACCCAGTACTTC
-	TRBV30	-	TRBJ1-3	CTWSVRAASSGNTIYF	TGTACCTGGAGTGTACGGGCAGCCTCCTCCGGAAACACCATATATTTT
-	TRBV7-9	TRBD2	TRBJ2-7	CASSRTSGGTTYEQYF	TGTGCCAGCAGCCGGACTAGCGGGGGAACCACCTACGAGCAGTACTTC
many	TRBV6-2/TRBV6-3	-	TRBJ2-1	CASSPRVGAFNEQFF	TGTGCCAGCAGCCCTCGGGTAGGGGCATTCAATGAGCAGTTCTTC
many	TRBV7-2	-	TRBJ1-2	CASSLEQGGYGYTF	TGTGCCAGCAGCTTAGAGCAGGGAGGCTATGGCTACACCTTC
few	TRBV28	TRBD1	TRBJ1-4	CASSLGQGGLFF	TGTGCCAGCAGTCTGGGACAGGGGGGACTGTTTTTT
-	TRBV7-2	-	TRBJ2-1	CASSLVGENEQFF	TGTGCCAGCAGCTTAGTCGGGGAAAATGAGCAGTTCTTC
few	TRBV7-2	TRBD1	TRBJ1-3	CASSYKTGGISGNTIYF	TGTGCCAGCAGCTACAAAACAGGGGGTATATCTGGAAACACCATATATTTT
once	TRBV12-3/TRBV12-4	-	TRBJ2-7	CASSHRDMTYEQYF	TGTGCCAGCAGTCACCGGGACATGACCTACGAGCAGTACTTC
-	TRBV6-6	-	TRBJ2-7	CASSYQDTVHEQYF	TGTGCCAGCAGTTACCAGGACACTGTGCACGAGCAGTACTTC
many	TRBV20-1	TRBD1	TRBJ2-7	CSASPTTGDEQYF	TGCAGTGCTAGCCCAACGACAGGGGACGAGCAGTACTTC
many	TRBV28	TRBD1	TRBJ2-7	CASIGTETYEQYF	TGTGCCAGCATCGGGACAGAGACCTACGAGCAGTACTTC
-	TRBV2	-	TRBJ1-5	CASSGTVNSNQPQHF	TGTGCCAGCAGTGGGACAGTGAATAGCAATCAGCCCCAGCATTTT
many	TRBV24-1	TRBD1	TRBJ1-5	CATADRGYNQPQHF	TGTGCCACCGCGGACAGGGGTTACAATCAGCCCCAGCATTTT
-	TRBV7-2	-	TRBJ2-5	CASSLAWASRGLSEQYF	TGTGCCAGCAGCTTAGCCTGGGCCAGTCGAGGACTTTCGGAGCAGTACTTC
-	TRBV11-2	-	TRBJ2-5	CASSLARARGETQYF	TGTGCCAGCAGCTTAGCCCGGGCCCGAGGGGAGACCCAGTACTTC
many	TRBV7-9	-	TRBJ2-5	CASSLAWTVGTQYF	TGTGCCAGCAGCTTAGCCTGGACAGTGGGTACCCAGTACTTC
many	TRBV4-1	-	TRBJ2-7	CASSQERQGPYEQYF	TGCGCCAGCAGCCAAGAAAGGCAGGGCCCATACGAGCAGTACTTC
-	TRBV27	-	TRBJ1-1	CASTPVENTEAFF	TGTGCCAGCACCCCGGTGGAGAACACTGAAGCTTTCTTT